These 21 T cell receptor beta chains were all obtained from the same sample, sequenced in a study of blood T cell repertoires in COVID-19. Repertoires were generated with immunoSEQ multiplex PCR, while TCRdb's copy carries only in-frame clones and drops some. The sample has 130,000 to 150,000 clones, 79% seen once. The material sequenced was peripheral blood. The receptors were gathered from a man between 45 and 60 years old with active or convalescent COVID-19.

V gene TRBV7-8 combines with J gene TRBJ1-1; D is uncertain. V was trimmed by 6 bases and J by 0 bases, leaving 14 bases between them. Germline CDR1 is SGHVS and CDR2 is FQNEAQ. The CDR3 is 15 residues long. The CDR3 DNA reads TGTGCCAGCAGTTTCACATTCCACATGAACACTGAAGCTTTCTTT. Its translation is CASSFTFHMNTEAFF.

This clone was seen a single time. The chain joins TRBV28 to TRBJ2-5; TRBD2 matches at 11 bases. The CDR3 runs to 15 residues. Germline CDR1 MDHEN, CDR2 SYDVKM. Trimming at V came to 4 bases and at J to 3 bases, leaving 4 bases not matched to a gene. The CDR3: CASSWGLADEETQYF. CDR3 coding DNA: TGTGCCAGCAGTTGGGGACTAGCGGATGAAGAGACCCAGTACTTC.

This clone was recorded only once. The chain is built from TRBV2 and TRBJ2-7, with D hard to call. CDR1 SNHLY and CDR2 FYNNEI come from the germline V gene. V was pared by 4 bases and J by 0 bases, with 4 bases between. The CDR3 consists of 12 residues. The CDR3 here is CASSALSYEQYF. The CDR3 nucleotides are TGTGCCAGCAGTGCACTCTCCTACGAGCAGTACTTC.

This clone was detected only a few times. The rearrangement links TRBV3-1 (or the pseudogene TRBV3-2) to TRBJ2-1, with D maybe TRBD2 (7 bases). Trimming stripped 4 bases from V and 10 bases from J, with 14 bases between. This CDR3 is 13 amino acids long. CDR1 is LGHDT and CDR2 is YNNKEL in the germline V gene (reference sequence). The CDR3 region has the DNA TGTGCCAGCAGCCGGTATGCGGGGGCCGAGCAGTTCTTC. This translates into CASSRYAGAEQFF.

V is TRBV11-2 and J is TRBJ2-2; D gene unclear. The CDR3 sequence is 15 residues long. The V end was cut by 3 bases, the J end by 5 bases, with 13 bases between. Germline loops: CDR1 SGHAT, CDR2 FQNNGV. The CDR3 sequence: CASSFGSSLTGELFF. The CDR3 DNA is TGTGCCAGCAGCTTCGGGTCGAGTCTAACCGGGGAGCTGTTTTTT.

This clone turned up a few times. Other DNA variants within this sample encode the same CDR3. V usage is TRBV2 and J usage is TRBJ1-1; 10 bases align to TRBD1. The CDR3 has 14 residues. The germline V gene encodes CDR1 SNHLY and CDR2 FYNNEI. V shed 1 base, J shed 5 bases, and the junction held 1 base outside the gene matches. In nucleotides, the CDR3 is TGTGCCAGCAGTGAAGGGACAGGGGGGACTGAAGCTTTCTTT. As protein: CASSEGTGGTEAFF.

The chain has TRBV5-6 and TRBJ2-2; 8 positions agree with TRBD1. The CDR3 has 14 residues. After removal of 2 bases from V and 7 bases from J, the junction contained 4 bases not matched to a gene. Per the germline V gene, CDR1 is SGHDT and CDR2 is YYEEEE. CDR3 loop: CASSLGQGHGELFF. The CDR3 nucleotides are TGTGCCAGCAGCTTAGGACAGGGCCACGGGGAGCTGTTTTTT.

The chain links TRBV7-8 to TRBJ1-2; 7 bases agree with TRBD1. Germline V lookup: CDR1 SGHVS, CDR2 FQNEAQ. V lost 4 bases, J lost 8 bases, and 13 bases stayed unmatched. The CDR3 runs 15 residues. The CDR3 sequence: CASSWAGDSPFGYTF. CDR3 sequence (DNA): TGTGCCAGCAGCTGGGCCGGGGACAGCCCTTTCGGCTACACCTTC.

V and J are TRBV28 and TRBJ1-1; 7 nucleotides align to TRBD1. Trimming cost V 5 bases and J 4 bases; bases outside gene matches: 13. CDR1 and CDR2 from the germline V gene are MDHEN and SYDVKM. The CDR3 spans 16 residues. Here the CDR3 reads CASSSGAPGGFTEAFF. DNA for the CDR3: TGTGCCAGCAGTAGTGGGGCCCCAGGGGGGTTCACTGAAGCTTTCTTT.

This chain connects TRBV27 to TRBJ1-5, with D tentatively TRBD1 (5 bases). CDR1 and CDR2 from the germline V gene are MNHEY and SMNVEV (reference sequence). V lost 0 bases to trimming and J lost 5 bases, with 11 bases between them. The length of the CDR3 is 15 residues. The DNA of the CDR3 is TGTGCCAGCAGTTTATCGACCGGGGGAGATCAGCCCCAGCATTTT. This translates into CASSLSTGGDQPQHF.

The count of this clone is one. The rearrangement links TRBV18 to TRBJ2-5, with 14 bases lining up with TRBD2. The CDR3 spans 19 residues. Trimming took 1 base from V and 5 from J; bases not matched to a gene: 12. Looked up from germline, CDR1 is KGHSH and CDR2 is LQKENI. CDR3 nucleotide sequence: TGTGCCAGCTCACCACTTCGGACCGGGACTAGCGGGAGATCGGAGACCCAGTACTTC. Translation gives CASSPLRTGTSGRSETQYF.

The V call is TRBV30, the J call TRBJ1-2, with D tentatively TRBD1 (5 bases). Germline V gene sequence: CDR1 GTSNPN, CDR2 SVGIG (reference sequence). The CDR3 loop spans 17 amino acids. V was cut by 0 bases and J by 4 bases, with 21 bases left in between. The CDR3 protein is CAWSVFPRVLGGYGYTF. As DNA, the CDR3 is TGTGCCTGGAGTGTATTTCCCCGGGTACTGGGGGGCTATGGCTACACCTTC.

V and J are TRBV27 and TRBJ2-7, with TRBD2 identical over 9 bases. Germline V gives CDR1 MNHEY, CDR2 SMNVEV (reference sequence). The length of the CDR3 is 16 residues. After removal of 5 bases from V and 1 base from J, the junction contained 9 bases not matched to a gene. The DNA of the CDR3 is TGTGCCAGCAGTCGCAATTCCCTAGCGGGGTCCTACGAGCAGTACTTC. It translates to CASSRNSLAGSYEQYF.

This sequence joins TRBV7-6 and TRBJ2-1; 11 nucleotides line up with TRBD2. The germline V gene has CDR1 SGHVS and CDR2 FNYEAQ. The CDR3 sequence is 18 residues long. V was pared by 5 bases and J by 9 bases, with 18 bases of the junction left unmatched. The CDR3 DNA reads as TGTGCCAGCAGCCAAGGGGCTAGCGGGAGGCGGACAGGGAGTGAGCAGTTCTTC. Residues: CASSQGASGRRTGSEQFF.

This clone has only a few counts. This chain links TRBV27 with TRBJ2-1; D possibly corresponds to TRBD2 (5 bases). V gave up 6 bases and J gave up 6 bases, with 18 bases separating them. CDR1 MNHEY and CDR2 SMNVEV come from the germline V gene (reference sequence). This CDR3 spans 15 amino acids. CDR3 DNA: TGTGCCAGCAGCCCCACCCCGCGGGTTAGCAATGAGCAGTTCTTC. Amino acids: CASSPTPRVSNEQFF.

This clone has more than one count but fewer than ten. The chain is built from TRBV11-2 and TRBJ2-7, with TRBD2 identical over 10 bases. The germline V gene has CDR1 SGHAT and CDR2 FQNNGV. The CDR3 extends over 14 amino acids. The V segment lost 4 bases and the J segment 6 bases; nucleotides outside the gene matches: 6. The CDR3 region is CASSSVGLASEQYF. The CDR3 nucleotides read TGTGCCAGCAGCTCGGTGGGACTAGCGAGCGAGCAGTACTTC.

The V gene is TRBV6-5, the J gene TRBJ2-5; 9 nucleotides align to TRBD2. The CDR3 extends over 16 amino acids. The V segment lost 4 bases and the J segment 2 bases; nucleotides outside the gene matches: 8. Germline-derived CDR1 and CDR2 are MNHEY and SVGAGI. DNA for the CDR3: TGTGCCAGCAGTTTCGTAGGGACTAGCAGTCAAGAGACCCAGTACTTC. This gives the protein CASSFVGTSSQETQYF.

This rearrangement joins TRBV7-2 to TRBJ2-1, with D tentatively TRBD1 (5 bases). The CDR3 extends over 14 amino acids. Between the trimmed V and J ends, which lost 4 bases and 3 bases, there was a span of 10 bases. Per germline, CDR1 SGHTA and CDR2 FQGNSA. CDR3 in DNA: TGTGCCAGCAGCTGGAGCCAGGGCTACAATGAGCAGTTCTTC. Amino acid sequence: CASSWSQGYNEQFF.

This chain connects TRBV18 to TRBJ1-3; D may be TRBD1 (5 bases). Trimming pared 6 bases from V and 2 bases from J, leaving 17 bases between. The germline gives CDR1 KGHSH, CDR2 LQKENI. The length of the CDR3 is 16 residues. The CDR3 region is CASSHPGGATGNTIYF. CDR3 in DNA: TGTGCCAGCTCTCACCCCGGGGGAGCGACTGGAAACACCATATATTTT.

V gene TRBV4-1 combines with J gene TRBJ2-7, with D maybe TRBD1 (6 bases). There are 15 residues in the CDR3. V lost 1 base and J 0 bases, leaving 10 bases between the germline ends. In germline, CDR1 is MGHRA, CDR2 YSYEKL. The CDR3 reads CASSQGVRGSYEQYF. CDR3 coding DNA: TGCGCCAGCAGCCAAGGTGTCAGGGGCTCCTACGAGCAGTACTTC.

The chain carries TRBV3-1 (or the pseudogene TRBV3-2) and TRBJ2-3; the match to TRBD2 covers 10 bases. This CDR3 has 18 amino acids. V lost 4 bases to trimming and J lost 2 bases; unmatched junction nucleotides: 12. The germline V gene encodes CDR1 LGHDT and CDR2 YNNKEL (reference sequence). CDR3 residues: CASSLQSVAGGPTDTQYF. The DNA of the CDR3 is TGTGCCAGCAGCCTCCAATCTGTAGCGGGAGGCCCCACAGATACGCAGTATTTT.